Listed here are 5 T cell receptor beta chains from one sample, sequenced in a study of neurological immune-mediated disorders. Noted time point: technical triplicate 1. TCRdb itself ran the 5' RACE reads through MiXCR, one entry per CDR3 protein. This sample has approximately 36,000 distinct CDR3 sequences, with 8.5% to 14% found just once. Sequencing was performed on PBMCs. The receptors were gathered from a man between 60 and 75 years old with HTLV-1-associated myelopathy (HAM/TSP).

Details on this clonotype: This sequence may be a read error, since a much larger clone differs from it by one base. The chain couples TRBV19 to TRBJ2-1; D gene ambiguous. The germline V gene has CDR1 LNHDA and CDR2 SQIVND (reference sequence). Trimming pared 10 bases from V and 2 bases from J, leaving 15 bases between. There are 14 residues in the CDR3. CDR3 sequence (DNA): TGTGCCACCTCCTCGGTGGCCACCTACAATGAGCAGTTCTTC. Protein: CATSSVATYNEQFF.

A few counts support this clonotype. The chain has TRBV14 and TRBJ1-1; 9 bases fit TRBD1. Germline V lookup: CDR1 SGHDN, CDR2 FVKESK. V gave up 0 bases and J gave up 3 bases; unmatched junction bases: 11. This CDR3 region has 18 residues. The CDR3: CASSQDRGTGRFDTEAFF. For the CDR3, the DNA is TGTGCCAGCAGCCAAGATCGCGGGACAGGGCGCTTTGACACTGAAGCTTTCTTT. The variable domain in full, with the rest retrieved from reference TRBV14 and TRBJ1-1, is EAGVTQFPSHSVIEKGQTVTLRCDPISGHDNLYWYRRVMGKEIKFLLHFVKESKQDESGMPNNRFLAERTGGTYSTLKVQPAELEDSGVYFCASSQDRGTGRFDTEAFFGQGTRLTVV.

This clonotype was recorded at least ten times. The rearrangement joins TRBV20-1 to TRBJ2-1; possibly TRBD1 or TRBD2 for D (5 bases each). From germline, CDR1 is DFQATT and CDR2 SNEGSKA (reference sequence). V lost 0 bases and J 5 bases, leaving 11 bases between the germline ends. The CDR3 is made up of 14 amino acids. Here the CDR3 reads CSARDMRGHNEQFF. As DNA, the CDR3 is TGCAGTGCTAGAGATATGAGGGGCCACAATGAGCAGTTCTTC.

About this clonotype: A much larger clone differs from this one at a single base, so this may be a read error. The rearrangement joins TRBV6-1 to TRBJ1-1; D not resolved. CDR1 is MNHNS and CDR2 is SASEGT in the germline V gene. The CDR3 runs to 13 residues. For the CDR3, the DNA is TGTGCCAGAAGTGGAGGAAGGAGGACTGAAGCTTTCTTT. Translation gives CARSGGRRTEAFF.

There are many counts of this clonotype. The chain couples TRBV20-1 to TRBJ2-1; no firm D call. The length of the CDR3 is 14 residues. Germline CDR1 and CDR2: DFQATT and SNEGSKA (reference sequence). Trimming removed 6 bases from V and 2 bases from J, with 14 bases in between. CDR3 amino acids: CSANPAQAYNEQFF. In nucleotides, the CDR3 is TGCAGTGCGAACCCCGCCCAGGCCTACAATGAGCAGTTCTTC.